The text below deals with one T cell receptor (beta chain). Libraries were prepared by immunoSEQ multiplex PCR; TCRdb keeps only in-frame clonotypes and omits some of them. The profile shows more than 35,000 clones, about 88% of them singletons. Trimming removed 6 bases from V and 0 bases from J, with 8 bases in between. Per the germline V gene, CDR1 is MNHEY and CDR2 is SMNVEV (reference sequence). The CDR3 is 13 amino acids. This sample is part of a study of T cell changes during pregnancy in multiple sclerosis. The sample consisted of CD8+ T cells from peripheral blood mononuclear cells, taken after pregnancy. The V gene is TRBV27, the J gene TRBJ1-1, with D hard to call. The clonotype comes from a female donor in good health, enrolled as a control in a pregnancy study. CDR3 amino acids: CASSRVLNTEAFF. CDR3 nucleotide sequence: TGTGCCAGCAGCCGCGTTTTGAACACTGAAGCTTTCTTT.